The 4 T cell receptor beta chains presented below share a single source sample, sequenced in a study of cytomegalovirus exposure and HLA in healthy donors. The PCR contained 60 Vbeta and 13 Jbeta primers. The repertoire was sequenced with immunoSEQ multiplex PCR; TCRdb's copy has only in-frame clones and lacks some. The repertoire holds some 150,000 clones, with 70% to 85% as singletons. Sequencing was carried out using PBMCs. Receptors originate from a woman aged 50 to 65 in good health and CMV-seropositive.

The rearrangement uses TRBV9 and TRBJ2-7; 7 bases agree with TRBD1. Per the germline V gene, CDR1 is SGDLS and CDR2 is YYNGEE. Trimming took 3 bases from V and 3 from J; bases not matched to a gene: 6. This CDR3 region has 14 residues. The CDR3, as DNA: TGTGCCAGCAGCGACGACAGGGTTGGCTACGAGCAGTACTTC. It specifies CASSDDRVGYEQYF.

The chain has TRBV5-1 and TRBJ1-5; D unclear. Looked up from germline, CDR1 is SGHRS and CDR2 is YFSETQ. The V gene lost 5 bases and the J gene lost 4 bases, with 13 bases spanning the gap. This CDR3 spans 14 amino acids. CDR3 in amino acids: CASSPDGVNQPQHF. The CDR3, as DNA: TGCGCCAGCAGTCCGGACGGGGTGAATCAGCCCCAGCATTTT.

This rearrangement joins TRBV4-3 to TRBJ2-3; TRBD2 aligns across 7 bases. Per germline, CDR1 LGHNA and CDR2 YSLEER. This CDR3 contains 13 residues. J was trimmed by 3 bases and V by 4 bases; bases with no gene match: 1. The CDR3 loop is CASSREGTDTQYF. CDR3 bases: TGCGCCAGCAGCCGGGAGGGGACAGATACGCAGTATTTT.

This rearrangement joins TRBV6-1 to TRBJ2-7; TRBD2 aligns across 12 bases. The CDR3 loop spans 15 amino acids. Germline loops: CDR1 MNHNS, CDR2 SASEGT. Trimming cost V 0 bases and J 4 bases; bases outside gene matches: 1. The CDR3 region is CASSEAGLAGYEQYF. The CDR3 nucleotides read TGTGCCAGCAGTGAAGCTGGACTAGCGGGGTACGAGCAGTACTTC.